This T cell receptor beta chain was sequenced in a study of T cells in Graves' hyperthyroidism and ophthalmopathy. Overall study results and limits: Blood held most thyroid clonotypes expanded above 0.001 frequency.

V was shortened by 0 bases and J by 7 bases, with 7 bases between the two germline ends. The CDR3 sequence is 11 residues long. Germline V lookup: CDR1 GTSNPN, CDR2 SVGIG (reference sequence). This clonotype appeared many times. The target antigen is unknown. Diagnostic assessment was based on clinical symptoms, serum thyroxine and TRAb, thyroid ultrasound and orbital computed tomography. RNA transcripts provided the source from which TCR beta CDR3 regions were amplified. Using the HTBI primer set, a first-round RT-PCR was run on the TCR CDR3. TCRdb re-derived calls from the multiplex PCR reads in MiXCR, one entry per CDR3 protein. Found here are some 690,000 distinct CDR3 sequences, 17% of them singletons; the top ten hold around 15%.

The sample consisted of blood. This TCR was sampled from a man aged 50 or older with Graves' hyperthyroidism. This sequence joins TRBV30 and TRBJ2-7; D is undetermined. The CDR3 coding sequence is TGTGCCTGGAGTGTACGTCGGGAGCAGTACTTC. Encoded protein: CAWSVRREQYF.